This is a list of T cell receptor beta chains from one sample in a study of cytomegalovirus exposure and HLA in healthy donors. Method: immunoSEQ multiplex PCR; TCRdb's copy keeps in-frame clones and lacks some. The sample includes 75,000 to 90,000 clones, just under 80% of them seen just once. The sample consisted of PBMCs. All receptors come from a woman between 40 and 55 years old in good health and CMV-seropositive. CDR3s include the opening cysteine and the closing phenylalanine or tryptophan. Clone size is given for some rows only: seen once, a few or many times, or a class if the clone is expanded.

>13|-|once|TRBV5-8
CASSRQVRYEQYF
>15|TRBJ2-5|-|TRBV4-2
CASSLQRGAQETQYF
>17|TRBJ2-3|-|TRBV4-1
CASSHPTSGGAGDTQYF
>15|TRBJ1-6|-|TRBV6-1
CASSVSAGYNSPPHF
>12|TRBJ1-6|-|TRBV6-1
CASSESSSPLHF
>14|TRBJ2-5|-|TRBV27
CASSWSGGEETQYF
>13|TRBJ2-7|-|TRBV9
CASSAGQTYEQYF
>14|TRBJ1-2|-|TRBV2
CASSEARVNYGYTF
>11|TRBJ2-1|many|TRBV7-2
CASSVRDWQFF
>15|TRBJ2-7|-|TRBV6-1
CASSEGTVYSYEQYF
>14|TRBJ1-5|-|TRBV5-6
CASSRVGGDQPQHF
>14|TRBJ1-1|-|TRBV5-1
CASSFQGGTTEAFF
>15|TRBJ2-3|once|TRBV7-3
CASSLMPSGTDTQYF
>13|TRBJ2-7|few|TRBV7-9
CASSLGTTYEQYF
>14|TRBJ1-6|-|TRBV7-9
CASSFGQNNSPLHF
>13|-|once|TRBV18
CASSPPGGYEQYF
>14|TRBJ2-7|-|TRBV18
CASSPPDRAGEQYF
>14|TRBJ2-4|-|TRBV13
CASRDSVAKNIQYF
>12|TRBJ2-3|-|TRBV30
CAWSVPGGTQYF
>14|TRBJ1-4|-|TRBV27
CASSFRQANEKLFF
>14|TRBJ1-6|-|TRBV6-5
CASRDARANSPLHF
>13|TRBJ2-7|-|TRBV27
CASSFTGPYEQYF
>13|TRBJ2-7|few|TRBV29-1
CSVLAGGSYEQYF
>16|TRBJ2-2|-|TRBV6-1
CASSEGIAGNTGELFF
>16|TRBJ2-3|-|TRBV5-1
CASSLQSGGASDTQYF
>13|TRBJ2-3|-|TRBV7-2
CASSSGGENTQYF
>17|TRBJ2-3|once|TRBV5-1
CASSWGRQGSGTDTQYF
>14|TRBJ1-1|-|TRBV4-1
CASSQDGPRTEAFF
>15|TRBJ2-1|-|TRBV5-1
CASRVEGAASGEQFF
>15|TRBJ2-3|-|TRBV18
CASSPASGGTDTQYF
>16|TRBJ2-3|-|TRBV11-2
CASSLLASGGTDTQYF
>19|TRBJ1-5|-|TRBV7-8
CASSLGGVADRSSGQPQHF
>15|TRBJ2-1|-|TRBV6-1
CASSVRAAAYNEQFF
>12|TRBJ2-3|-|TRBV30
CAWSVRTDTQYF
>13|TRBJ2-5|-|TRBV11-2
CASSLGRQETQYF
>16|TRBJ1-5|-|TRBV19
CASSIDNIYSNQPQHF
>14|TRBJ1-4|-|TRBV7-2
CASSISGSREKLFF
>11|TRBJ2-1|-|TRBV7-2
CASPKYNEQFF
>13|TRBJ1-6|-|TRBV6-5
CASSSDRGIPLHF
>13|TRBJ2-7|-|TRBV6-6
CASSYRDNYEQYF
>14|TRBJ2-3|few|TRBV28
CASAAPGATDTQYF
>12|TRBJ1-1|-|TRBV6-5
CASSLEVTEAFF
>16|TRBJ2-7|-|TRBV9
CASSFSGTDNSHEQYF
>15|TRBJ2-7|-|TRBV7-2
CASSQGLAGGPDQYF
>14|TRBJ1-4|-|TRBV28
CASSLPGHSEKLFF
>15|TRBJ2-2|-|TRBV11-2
CASSLGQIATGELFF
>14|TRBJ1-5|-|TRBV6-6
CASTEAGPNQPQHF
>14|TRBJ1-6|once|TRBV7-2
CASSLGPENSPLHF
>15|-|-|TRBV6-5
CASSYGPVDSYEQYF
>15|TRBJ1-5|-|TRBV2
CASSDVGDREQPQHF
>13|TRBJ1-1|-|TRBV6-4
CASSPKQGGEAFF
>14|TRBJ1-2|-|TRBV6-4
CASSDGQGTSGYTF
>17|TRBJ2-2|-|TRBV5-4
CASNLPGQGSSTGELFF